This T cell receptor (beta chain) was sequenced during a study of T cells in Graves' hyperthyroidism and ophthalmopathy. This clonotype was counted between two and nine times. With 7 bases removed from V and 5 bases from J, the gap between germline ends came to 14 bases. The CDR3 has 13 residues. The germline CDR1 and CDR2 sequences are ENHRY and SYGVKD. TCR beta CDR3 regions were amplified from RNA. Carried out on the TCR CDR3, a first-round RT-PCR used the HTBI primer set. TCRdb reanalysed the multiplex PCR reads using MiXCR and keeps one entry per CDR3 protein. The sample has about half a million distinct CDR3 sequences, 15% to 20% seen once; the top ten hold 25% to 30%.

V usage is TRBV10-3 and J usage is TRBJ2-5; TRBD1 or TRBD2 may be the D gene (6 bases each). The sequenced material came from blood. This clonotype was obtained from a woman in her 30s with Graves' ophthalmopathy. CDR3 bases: TGTGCCATCACCAGACAGGAGGGCGAGACCCAGTACTTC. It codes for CAITRQEGETQYF.